This TCR beta chain was found in a study of CD4 T cells in lung cancer (dated by TCRdb to between 2017 and 2020). About the full investigation: In the study, blood T cells of NSCLC patients were screened for responses to candidate mutation-encoded neoepitopes, and neoantigen-specific CD4+ T-cell clones and TCRs were isolated. The frequency of neoantigen-specific clonotypes in tumor resections, non-adjacent lung and cultured T-cell products was tracked by TCRB deep sequencing. The resected patients had lung adenocarcinoma or squamous cell carcinoma, were aged 60 to 69 at blood donation, and mostly were former smokers. Treatments received by the patients before blood donation included platinum chemotherapy, and some patients received nivolumab or pembrolizumab.

Broad study findings and their caveats: IFNgamma-sorted cells included nonspecific IFNgamma producers of unknown purity, so expanded lines ranged from monoclonal to oligoclonal. Some blood-derived responses might be explained by in vitro priming of naive T cells or cross-reactivity rather than by memory responses to the cancer.

About this clone itself: It lacks a known antigen. Per-base quality was not reported, and no clone a single base away is much larger than it.

PBMCs were stimulated with mutant 27-mer peptides plus IL21, IL7, IL15 and IL2 for approximately 14 days, then restimulated with peptide-pulsed autologous B cells. After restimulation with peptide-pulsed B cells, live IFNgamma-secreting T cells were sorted on a FACS Aria2 by cytokine capture. Sorted cells were expanded for about 14 to 23 days at limiting dilution, with about 3 or 10 cells per well, using irradiated allogeneic PBMCs, phytohemagglutinin and IL2. Either peripheral blood samples or leukapheresis products were collected from the patients. The antigen specificity of expanded lines was screened by IFNgamma ELISA against autologous B cells pulsed with mutant peptides. Libraries were made using the immunoSEQ multiplex PCR assay. DNA was isolated with Qiagen DNeasy or QIAamp micro DNA kits and TCRB sequenced with the Adaptive Biotechnology human TCRB sequencing kit. Sequencing of TCRB libraries was performed on an Illumina MiSeq. Turning to the authors' computational methods: The kit provider's software was used to analyze TCRB sequence data, and Fisher's exact test was applied to assess tumor enrichment of clonotype templates. TCRdb provides this immuneACCESS table in a form limited to in-frame rearrangements. Some clones are lacking; in checked studies, under half of them reflect an unresolved V gene, and why the rest are absent is not known. That table furnishes V, J and clone size, whereas the DNA furnished D and trimming. Here the sample has fewer than 2,000 clones; 71% occur a single time. About 5.6% of the sample is in the top ten clones.

From the cysteine through the phenylalanine, the CDR3 covers 13 amino acids. The retained sequence is limited to the CDR3, 39 bases, with the frame set at the first base. The trim is 5 bases for V and 4 bases for J, with a gap of 14 bases between the germline ends. CDR1 SQVTM and CDR2 ANQGSEA were looked up in the germline V gene. The TCR comes from a woman in her fifties or sixties with non-small cell lung cancer. Some clones in this sample may be carry-over from other donors' samples. The sequenced material came from a CD4+ T cell line or clone grown in culture. The chain couples TRBV29-1 to TRBJ2-5, with no reliable assignment of the D segment. The CDR3 reads as follows: CSVPGRVRETQYF. In nucleotides, the sequence is TGCAGCGTTCCCGGACGGGTGCGAGAGACCCAGTACTTC.